This T cell receptor (beta chain) derives from a study of regulatory dendritic cells for organ transplantation. Assay: immunoSEQ multiplex PCR; the TCRdb copy retains only in-frame clones and omits some. The repertoire holds about 10,000 clones, around 80% seen once, with over 2% in the top ten. Trimming removed 5 bases at V and 6 bases at J, with 8 bases between. Germline CDR1 MNHNS, CDR2 SASEGT. This CDR3 spans 12 amino acids. Allogeneic regulatory or mature dendritic cells were co-cultured for about 5 days with CFSE-labeled sorted T cells at 1:10. Turning to this clone: Its antigen is not known.

The rearrangement joins TRBV6-1 to TRBJ1-5; maybe TRBD1 (5 bases). The clonotype originates from a human donor in good health. The specimen was memory CD4+ T cells from blood cultured with dendritic cells. As for subset: CD45RO+ memory T cells. Here the CDR3 DNA reads TGTGCCAGCAGTAAGGGGACTCAGCCCCAGCATTTT. Protein sequence: CASSKGTQPQHF.